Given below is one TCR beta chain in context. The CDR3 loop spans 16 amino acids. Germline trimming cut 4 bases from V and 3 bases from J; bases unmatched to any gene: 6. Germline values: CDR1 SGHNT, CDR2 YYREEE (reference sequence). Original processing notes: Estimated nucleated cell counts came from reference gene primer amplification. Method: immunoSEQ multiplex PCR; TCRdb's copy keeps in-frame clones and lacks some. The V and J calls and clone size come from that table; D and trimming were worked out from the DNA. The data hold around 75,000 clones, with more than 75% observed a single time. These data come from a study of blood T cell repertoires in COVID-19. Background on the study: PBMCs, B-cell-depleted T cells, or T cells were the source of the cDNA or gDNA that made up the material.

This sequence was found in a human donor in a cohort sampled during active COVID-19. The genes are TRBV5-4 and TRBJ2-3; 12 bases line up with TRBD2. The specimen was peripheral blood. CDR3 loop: CASSTRLAGATDTQYF. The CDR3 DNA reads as TGTGCCAGCAGCACTAGACTAGCGGGGGCGACAGATACGCAGTATTTT.